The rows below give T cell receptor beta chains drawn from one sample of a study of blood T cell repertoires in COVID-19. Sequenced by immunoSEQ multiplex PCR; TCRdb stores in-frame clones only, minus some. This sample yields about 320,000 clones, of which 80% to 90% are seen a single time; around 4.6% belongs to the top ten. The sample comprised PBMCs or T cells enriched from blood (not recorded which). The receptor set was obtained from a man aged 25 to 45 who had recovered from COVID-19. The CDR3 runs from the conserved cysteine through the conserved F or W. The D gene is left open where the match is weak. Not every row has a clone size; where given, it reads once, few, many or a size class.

CDR3nt: TGTGCCAGCAGCCTTAGAGGGTACTCGACGGCTTTCTTT
CDR3aa: CASSLRGYSTAFF
j_gene: TRBJ1-1
abundance: -
d_gene: -
v_gene: TRBV6-2/TRBV6-3

CDR3nt: TGTGCCAGCAGCCGGGAACCAGCGGGGGGGATCTACAATGAGCAGTTCTTC
CDR3aa: CASSREPAGGIYNEQFF
j_gene: TRBJ2-1
abundance: -
d_gene: TRBD2
v_gene: TRBV4-2

CDR3nt: TGTGCCAGCAGCTTGGCAGGGGGAAATTCACCCCTCCACTTT
CDR3aa: CASSLAGGNSPLHF
j_gene: TRBJ1-6
abundance: -
d_gene: TRBD1
v_gene: TRBV5-4

CDR3nt: TGTGCCAGCAGTGAGAGCGGGGGGCAGTGGGATACGCAGTATTTT
CDR3aa: CASSESGGQWDTQYF
j_gene: TRBJ2-3
abundance: -
d_gene: TRBD2
v_gene: TRBV2

CDR3nt: TGTGCCAGCAGCCAAGGAGGCAGCGGGGGTCGGGAGCTGTTTTTT
CDR3aa: CASSQGGSGGRELFF
j_gene: TRBJ2-2
abundance: once
d_gene: TRBD2
v_gene: TRBV3-1/TRBV3-2

CDR3nt: TGCAGTGCTAGTGACAGCTCCTATAATTCACCCCTCCACTTT
CDR3aa: CSASDSSYNSPLHF
j_gene: TRBJ1-6
abundance: -
d_gene: -
v_gene: TRBV20-1

CDR3nt: TGCGCCAGCCGCGGGGGACATAATGAGCAGTTCTTC
CDR3aa: CASRGGHNEQFF
j_gene: TRBJ2-1
abundance: -
d_gene: -
v_gene: TRBV5-1

CDR3nt: TGTGCCAGCAGTGAAGCGCGGCACCAAGGCAACTATGGCTACACCTTC
CDR3aa: CASSEARHQGNYGYTF
j_gene: TRBJ1-2
abundance: -
d_gene: -
v_gene: TRBV6-1

CDR3nt: TGTGCCAGCACCTTGGGAAAGGGGGCCTTTAGCTCCTATAATTCACCCCTCCACTTT
CDR3aa: CASTLGKGAFSSYNSPLHF
j_gene: TRBJ1-6
abundance: -
d_gene: TRBD1
v_gene: TRBV27

CDR3nt: TGTGCCACCAAACCCTCCCAGTGGACAGGGGCGGATGAGCAGTTCTTC
CDR3aa: CATKPSQWTGADEQFF
j_gene: TRBJ2-1
abundance: -
d_gene: TRBD1
v_gene: TRBV24-1

CDR3nt: TGTGCCAGCAGGTGGGGACATCGGGAGAACACTGAAGCTTTCTTT
CDR3aa: CASRWGHRENTEAFF
j_gene: TRBJ1-1
abundance: -
d_gene: -
v_gene: TRBV28

CDR3nt: TGCGCCAGCAGCCAATTGACAGGGGGTGGCTACACCTTC
CDR3aa: CASSQLTGGGYTF
j_gene: TRBJ1-2
abundance: -
d_gene: TRBD1
v_gene: TRBV10-1

CDR3nt: TGCGCCAGCCACCGGGACAGCTCTGGAAACACCATATATTTT
CDR3aa: CASHRDSSGNTIYF
j_gene: TRBJ1-3
abundance: few
d_gene: TRBD1
v_gene: TRBV10-1

CDR3nt: TGTGCCAGCAGTTTATCCGCAGGTGCCCAAACTGAAGCTTTCTTT
CDR3aa: CASSLSAGAQTEAFF
j_gene: TRBJ1-1
abundance: -
d_gene: -
v_gene: TRBV27

CDR3nt: TGTGCCAGCAGCCCCCGGGGAGGCTCTGATAACACGCAGTATTTT
CDR3aa: CASSPRGGSDNTQYF
j_gene: TRBJ2-3
abundance: -
d_gene: -
v_gene: TRBV3-1/TRBV3-2

CDR3nt: TGCGCCAGCAGCTTCGACAGGGTTGGGTCACCCCTCCACTTT
CDR3aa: CASSFDRVGSPLHF
j_gene: TRBJ1-6
abundance: -
d_gene: TRBD1
v_gene: TRBV5-1

CDR3nt: TGTGCCAGTAGTAATCAGCGGGGCTCCTACGAGCAGTACTTC
CDR3aa: CASSNQRGSYEQYF
j_gene: TRBJ2-7
abundance: few
d_gene: TRBD2
v_gene: TRBV19

CDR3nt: TGTGCCAGCAGTTACGCGGGGAAGGGCGAGACCCAGTACTTC
CDR3aa: CASSYAGKGETQYF
j_gene: TRBJ2-5
abundance: -
d_gene: -
v_gene: TRBV6-5

CDR3nt: TGTGCCAGCAGCTTCCGGGAGACTGAAGCTTTCTTT
CDR3aa: CASSFRETEAFF
j_gene: TRBJ1-1
abundance: few
d_gene: -
v_gene: TRBV7-9

CDR3nt: TGTGCCAGCAGTTTAGTCGGGACAGACTATGGCTACACCTTC
CDR3aa: CASSLVGTDYGYTF
j_gene: TRBJ1-2
abundance: few
d_gene: TRBD1
v_gene: TRBV28

CDR3nt: TGTGCCTGGAGTGCAGGACCCCCCGTCAGGGATGGCTACACCTTC
CDR3aa: CAWSAGPPVRDGYTF
j_gene: TRBJ1-2
abundance: -
d_gene: -
v_gene: TRBV30

CDR3nt: TGCGCCAGCAGCGTATTCCTGACAGGCACCTACGAGCAGTACTTC
CDR3aa: CASSVFLTGTYEQYF
j_gene: TRBJ2-7
abundance: few
d_gene: -
v_gene: TRBV5-1

CDR3nt: TGTGCCAGCAGCCGTGTGACTAGCGGGGGCTCCTACGAGCAGTACTTC
CDR3aa: CASSRVTSGGSYEQYF
j_gene: TRBJ2-7
abundance: once
d_gene: TRBD2
v_gene: TRBV4-2

CDR3nt: TGCGCCAGCAGCTTAAATCGAGGTCAAGAGACCCAGTACTTC
CDR3aa: CASSLNRGQETQYF
j_gene: TRBJ2-5
abundance: few
d_gene: -
v_gene: TRBV5-1

CDR3nt: TGTGCCAGCAGCTCGGGGACAGACCGACCGAACACTGAAGCTTTCTTT
CDR3aa: CASSSGTDRPNTEAFF
j_gene: TRBJ1-1
abundance: -
d_gene: TRBD1
v_gene: TRBV5-4

CDR3nt: TGTGCCAGCAGCCAAGACATTTTTACCGGGGGATACACAGATACGCAGTATTTT
CDR3aa: CASSQDIFTGGYTDTQYF
j_gene: TRBJ2-3
abundance: -
d_gene: -
v_gene: TRBV14

CDR3nt: TGCGCCAGCAGCCCCTCTGTAGCGGCATACAATGAGCAGTTCTTC
CDR3aa: CASSPSVAAYNEQFF
j_gene: TRBJ2-1
abundance: -
d_gene: -
v_gene: TRBV5-1

CDR3nt: TGTGCCAGCGGTTTTAGAAGCGCCTACGAGCAGTACTTC
CDR3aa: CASGFRSAYEQYF
j_gene: TRBJ2-7
abundance: -
d_gene: -
v_gene: TRBV27

CDR3nt: TGCGCCAGCAGCAGGGCAGGGGTATCGGCTAATGAAAAACTGTTTTTT
CDR3aa: CASSRAGVSANEKLFF
j_gene: TRBJ1-4
abundance: -
d_gene: -
v_gene: TRBV10-2

CDR3nt: TGTGCCAGCAGTTTAAGGTTCGGGGGAGGGTGGAATCAGCCCCAGCATTTT
CDR3aa: CASSLRFGGGWNQPQHF
j_gene: TRBJ1-5
abundance: -
d_gene: -
v_gene: TRBV27

CDR3nt: TGTGCCAGCAGAATGGGGGGGGTTAACAATGAGCAGTTCTTC
CDR3aa: CASRMGGVNNEQFF
j_gene: TRBJ2-1
abundance: -
d_gene: TRBD2
v_gene: TRBV27

CDR3nt: TGCGCCAGCAGCTTAGAACAGGGAAGCTCCTACGAGCAGTACTTC
CDR3aa: CASSLEQGSSYEQYF
j_gene: TRBJ2-7
abundance: -
d_gene: -
v_gene: TRBV5-1

CDR3nt: TGCGCCAGCAGCCAAAACCAGGTGCGGGGAGAGACCCAGTACTTC
CDR3aa: CASSQNQVRGETQYF
j_gene: TRBJ2-5
abundance: -
d_gene: -
v_gene: TRBV4-1

CDR3nt: TGTGCCAGCAGCGCACGAACTAGCGGGGGGTACCAAGAGACCCAGTACTTC
CDR3aa: CASSARTSGGYQETQYF
j_gene: TRBJ2-5
abundance: once
d_gene: TRBD2
v_gene: TRBV16

CDR3nt: TGTGCCAGCAGTGACTCGGGCCAGAACCTTGCAACTAATGAAAAACTGTTTTTT
CDR3aa: CASSDSGQNLATNEKLFF
j_gene: TRBJ1-4
abundance: medium-sized
d_gene: -
v_gene: TRBV6-4

CDR3nt: TGTGCCAGTACCCCCCGAGGTGATGGCTACACCTTC
CDR3aa: CASTPRGDGYTF
j_gene: TRBJ1-2
abundance: -
d_gene: -
v_gene: TRBV2

CDR3nt: TGTGCCAGCAGCGCAGCGGGGGCCCTCACAGATACGCAGTATTTT
CDR3aa: CASSAAGALTDTQYF
j_gene: TRBJ2-3
abundance: -
d_gene: TRBD2
v_gene: TRBV7-3

CDR3nt: TGTGCCAGCAGTCCAAACAGGGGGCCCTACTATGGCTACACCTTC
CDR3aa: CASSPNRGPYYGYTF
j_gene: TRBJ1-2
abundance: -
d_gene: TRBD1
v_gene: TRBV28

CDR3nt: TGCGCCAGCAGTGAGGACAGGGGAACCGGGGAGCTGTTTTTT
CDR3aa: CASSEDRGTGELFF
j_gene: TRBJ2-2
abundance: -
d_gene: TRBD1
v_gene: TRBV10-1

CDR3nt: TGCGCCAGCAGTAGGGACAGGGCGTCCTACGAGCAGTACTTC
CDR3aa: CASSRDRASYEQYF
j_gene: TRBJ2-7
abundance: -
d_gene: TRBD1
v_gene: TRBV5-1

CDR3nt: TGCGCCAGCAGCTTCGGGGGAGCAGAGACCCAGTACTTC
CDR3aa: CASSFGGAETQYF
j_gene: TRBJ2-5
abundance: -
d_gene: -
v_gene: TRBV5-1